This T cell receptor beta chain appears in the sequencing data of a study of a mutant IDH1 vaccine in newly diagnosed glioma. About the study: Radiotherapy, temozolomide, or both had been given previously, and both were given to most. Study results and limitations: Most patients, around 93%, showed vaccine-induced immune responses.

V was clipped by 6 bases and J by 6 bases; unmatched bases: 8. The germline V gene has CDR1 SGHTA and CDR2 FQGTGA. This CDR3 has 15 amino acids. Method: immunoSEQ multiplex PCR; TCRdb's copy keeps in-frame clones and lacks some. The sample has about 54,000 clones, around four fifths seen once. Documented time point: week 35, safety follow-up. One vaccine dose held 300 ug of mutant IDH1 20-mer peptide and came with topical imiquimod. On this clone: The antigen is unknown.

The chain carries TRBV7-3 and TRBJ2-2; 9 nucleotides line up with TRBD1. The sequence came from a woman between 18 and 30 years old with glioma. The source material was PBMCs, sampled from a glioma patient whose treatment included an IDH1 peptide vaccine. CDR3 sequence reads: CASSGTGHVAGELFF. CDR3 in DNA: TGTGCCAGCAGTGGGACAGGGCATGTCGCCGGGGAGCTGTTTTTT.